Listed below are T cell receptor beta chains from one sample, sequenced in a study of T-cell reconstitution after alpha-beta-depleted transplantation in children. TCRdb re-analysed the PCR reads in MiXCR, keeping a single row per CDR3 protein. The sample includes around 200,000 distinct CDR3 sequences, about a sixth of them seen just once. Sample: PBMCs, mostly from graft donor cells, taken 360 days after TCRalphabeta/CD19-depleted stem cell transplant. The receptors stem from a male patient between 2 and 10 years old who had a stem cell transplant for acute lymphoblastic leukemia, so the T cells may come from the graft donor. The CDR3 runs from the conserved cysteine through the conserved F or W. Each record gives: J gene, D gene, clone size, V gene, CDR3 DNA, CDR3 protein. D genes are given only for firm matches. Size values are once, few and many counts, or a class for expanded clones, and some rows have none.

j_gene: TRBJ2-7
d_gene: TRBD1
abundance: few
v_gene: TRBV6-1
CDR3nt: TGTGCCAGCAGTCGGGACAGGGAACTCAGGATTTACGAGCAGTACTTC
CDR3aa: CASSRDRELRIYEQYF

j_gene: TRBJ1-2
d_gene: -
abundance: few
v_gene: TRBV5-6
CDR3nt: TGTGCCAGCAGCTTGCGACTCCCCGGGGGCTACACCTTC
CDR3aa: CASSLRLPGGYTF

j_gene: TRBJ1-2
d_gene: -
abundance: -
v_gene: TRBV12-3/TRBV12-4
CDR3nt: TGTGCCAGCAGTCCACATATTAAGGGTTGCACCTTC
CDR3aa: CASSPHIKGCTF

j_gene: TRBJ2-3
d_gene: -
abundance: few
v_gene: TRBV9
CDR3nt: TGTGCCAGCAGCGAGACCGTGGACGGAACGAGGGATACGCAGTATTTT
CDR3aa: CASSETVDGTRDTQYF

j_gene: TRBJ2-5
d_gene: -
abundance: few
v_gene: TRBV29-1
CDR3nt: TGCAGCGCCCAAAGGGGGGGAGAGACCCAGTACTTC
CDR3aa: CSAQRGGETQYF

j_gene: TRBJ1-4
d_gene: -
abundance: -
v_gene: TRBV30
CDR3nt: TGTGCCTGGAGGCCACCCGGAACAACTAATGAAAAACTGTTTTTT
CDR3aa: CAWRPPGTTNEKLFF

j_gene: TRBJ2-5
d_gene: -
abundance: -
v_gene: TRBV6-1
CDR3nt: TGTGCCAGCAGTGAAAGCGCGGGGAGAGAGACCCAGTACTTC
CDR3aa: CASSESAGRETQYF

j_gene: TRBJ1-2
d_gene: -
abundance: few
v_gene: TRBV5-1
CDR3nt: TGCGCCAGCAGCTTGGTGGTGGAGGATGGCTACACCTTC
CDR3aa: CASSLVVEDGYTF

j_gene: TRBJ2-7
d_gene: -
abundance: -
v_gene: TRBV20-1
CDR3nt: TGCAGTGCCGCCGCCAAGACTCTGGGGTACGAGCAGTACTTC
CDR3aa: CSAAAKTLGYEQYF

j_gene: TRBJ2-7
d_gene: -
abundance: few
v_gene: TRBV5-1
CDR3nt: TGCGCCAGCAGCTCGACCCGGGACTTGAACTACGAGCAGTACTTC
CDR3aa: CASSSTRDLNYEQYF

j_gene: TRBJ1-3
d_gene: -
abundance: -
v_gene: TRBV5-6
CDR3nt: TGTGCCAGCAGCTTGTCCCCTATCTCTGGAAACACCATATATTTT
CDR3aa: CASSLSPISGNTIYF

j_gene: TRBJ2-1
d_gene: -
abundance: -
v_gene: TRBV24-1
CDR3nt: TGTGCCACCAGTGACACAAGCTCCTACAATGAGCAGTTCTTC
CDR3aa: CATSDTSSYNEQFF

j_gene: TRBJ2-5
d_gene: TRBD2
abundance: many
v_gene: TRBV5-1
CDR3nt: TGCGCCAGCAGCTTGGAACTAGCGGGAGCGGGGACCCAGTACTTC
CDR3aa: CASSLELAGAGTQYF

j_gene: TRBJ2-1
d_gene: -
abundance: many
v_gene: TRBV7-2
CDR3nt: TGTGCCAGCAGCTTATCTCCCCTATACAATGAGCAGTTCTTC
CDR3aa: CASSLSPLYNEQFF

j_gene: TRBJ2-7
d_gene: -
abundance: few
v_gene: TRBV10-3
CDR3nt: TGTGCCATCAGTGCGAGTAGAGGGGAATCCTACGAGCAGTACTTC
CDR3aa: CAISASRGESYEQYF

j_gene: TRBJ2-5
d_gene: TRBD2
abundance: -
v_gene: TRBV27
CDR3nt: TGTGCCAGCAGACCCTCTAGCGGGGATCCCATTGGCCAAGAGACCCAGTACTTC
CDR3aa: CASRPSSGDPIGQETQYF

j_gene: TRBJ2-2
d_gene: TRBD2
abundance: many
v_gene: TRBV7-2
CDR3nt: TGTGCCAGCAGCCCTCCCCGGACTAGCGGGAGGGGGGAGCTGTTTTTT
CDR3aa: CASSPPRTSGRGELFF

j_gene: TRBJ2-5
d_gene: TRBD1
abundance: many
v_gene: TRBV25-1
CDR3nt: TGTGCCAGCAGCCGGGACAGCAAACAAGAGACCCAGTACTTC
CDR3aa: CASSRDSKQETQYF

j_gene: TRBJ2-2
d_gene: -
abundance: few
v_gene: TRBV24-1
CDR3nt: TGTGCCACCAGTGATTTGGGCACCGGGGAGCTGTTTTTT
CDR3aa: CATSDLGTGELFF

j_gene: TRBJ1-1
d_gene: -
abundance: -
v_gene: TRBV20-1
CDR3nt: TGCAGTGCTCATGGGGTAATCCCTTCGAACACTGAAGCTTTCTTT
CDR3aa: CSAHGVIPSNTEAFF

j_gene: TRBJ2-5
d_gene: TRBD2
abundance: -
v_gene: TRBV3-1
CDR3nt: TGTGCCAGCAGCCAAGTCCAGCGGGGGAACCAAGAGACCCAGTACTTC
CDR3aa: CASSQVQRGNQETQYF

j_gene: TRBJ2-2
d_gene: -
abundance: many
v_gene: TRBV7-2
CDR3nt: TGTGCCAGCAGCTCCCAGGGGATGCACACCGGGGAGCTGTTTTTT
CDR3aa: CASSSQGMHTGELFF

j_gene: TRBJ1-6
d_gene: -
abundance: -
v_gene: TRBV7-9
CDR3nt: TGTGCCAGCAGCTTAGGGCAGGCCTATAATTCACCCCTCCACTTT
CDR3aa: CASSLGQAYNSPLHF

j_gene: TRBJ2-3
d_gene: TRBD2
abundance: -
v_gene: TRBV20-1
CDR3nt: TGCAGTGCCGTATCTAGCGGGGGGCTAGATACGCAGTATTTT
CDR3aa: CSAVSSGGLDTQYF

j_gene: TRBJ2-3
d_gene: -
abundance: few
v_gene: TRBV20-1
CDR3nt: TGCAGTACCACTAGAAGGCGCGGGGCCTTTGTGGATACGCAGTATTTT
CDR3aa: CSTTRRRGAFVDTQYF

j_gene: TRBJ1-2
d_gene: -
abundance: -
v_gene: TRBV7-8
CDR3nt: TGTGCCAGCAGCTTAAAGGTTCCCGCCGTCGGAGGCTACACCTTC
CDR3aa: CASSLKVPAVGGYTF

j_gene: TRBJ2-7
d_gene: -
abundance: few
v_gene: TRBV20-1
CDR3nt: TGCAGTGCTAGGGTGGGAGGTGGTTCCTACGAGCAGTACTTC
CDR3aa: CSARVGGGSYEQYF

j_gene: TRBJ1-2
d_gene: -
abundance: few
v_gene: TRBV6-5
CDR3nt: TGTGCCAGCAGTTACCCAGGGAGCAGGGCTACTCGGGGGATCTATGGCTACACCTTC
CDR3aa: CASSYPGSRATRGIYGYTF

j_gene: TRBJ2-5
d_gene: -
abundance: -
v_gene: TRBV7-8
CDR3nt: TGTGCCAGCAGCGTCCGAGACGGGCTGTGGTTGGAGACCCAGTACTTC
CDR3aa: CASSVRDGLWLETQYF

j_gene: TRBJ1-4
d_gene: -
abundance: -
v_gene: TRBV29-1
CDR3nt: TGCAGCGTTGATATGGAGGGTAATGAAAAACTGTTTTTT
CDR3aa: CSVDMEGNEKLFF

j_gene: TRBJ2-1
d_gene: TRBD1
abundance: -
v_gene: TRBV7-7
CDR3nt: TGTGCCAGCAGCCCCGACAGGGAGTTGAACAATGAGCAGTTCTTC
CDR3aa: CASSPDRELNNEQFF

j_gene: TRBJ2-5
d_gene: -
abundance: -
v_gene: TRBV7-2
CDR3nt: TGTGCCAGCAGCTTAGAACGGACGAGAAAAGAGACCCAGTACTTC
CDR3aa: CASSLERTRKETQYF

j_gene: TRBJ2-7
d_gene: -
abundance: -
v_gene: TRBV7-9
CDR3nt: TGTGCCAGCAGCTTAGCTCTGAGGGGCGAAGGCTACGAGCAGTACTTC
CDR3aa: CASSLALRGEGYEQYF

j_gene: TRBJ2-3
d_gene: TRBD2
abundance: once
v_gene: TRBV5-1
CDR3nt: TGCGCCAGCAGCCACCCGAGCGGGGGCACAGATACGCAGTATTTT
CDR3aa: CASSHPSGGTDTQYF

j_gene: TRBJ2-7
d_gene: -
abundance: -
v_gene: TRBV24-1
CDR3nt: TGTGCCACCAGTCCCCGGGACGGACCCTACGAGCAGTACTTC
CDR3aa: CATSPRDGPYEQYF

j_gene: TRBJ2-2
d_gene: -
abundance: -
v_gene: TRBV20-1
CDR3nt: TGCAGTGCTTCAGAGGGGCCGGGAGAACACACCGGGGAGCTGTTTTTT
CDR3aa: CSASEGPGEHTGELFF

j_gene: TRBJ2-2
d_gene: -
abundance: -
v_gene: TRBV7-6
CDR3nt: TGTGCCAGCAGCTTACCACGGGACTCTTACACCGGGGAGCTGTTTTTT
CDR3aa: CASSLPRDSYTGELFF

j_gene: TRBJ2-1
d_gene: -
abundance: -
v_gene: TRBV9
CDR3nt: TGTGCCAGCAGCGCAAGAATCGATTGGCATGAGCAGTTCTTC
CDR3aa: CASSARIDWHEQFF

j_gene: TRBJ1-6
d_gene: TRBD1
abundance: -
v_gene: TRBV20-1
CDR3nt: TGCAGTGCTAGGGCCCAGGGGGCAGCTTCACCCCTCCACTTT
CDR3aa: CSARAQGAASPLHF

j_gene: TRBJ1-6
d_gene: -
abundance: many
v_gene: TRBV6-2/TRBV6-3
CDR3nt: TGTGCCAGCAGCCGAGGACAGAATAATTCACCCCTCCACTTT
CDR3aa: CASSRGQNNSPLHF

j_gene: TRBJ2-7
d_gene: TRBD2
abundance: -
v_gene: TRBV11-2
CDR3nt: TGTGCCAGCAGCCCAGAGCGGGGGGCCCACGAGCAGTACTTC
CDR3aa: CASSPERGAHEQYF

j_gene: TRBJ1-5
d_gene: -
abundance: many
v_gene: TRBV6-5
CDR3nt: TGTGCCAGCAGTTATTTAAGCAATCAGCCCCAGCATTTT
CDR3aa: CASSYLSNQPQHF

j_gene: TRBJ1-2
d_gene: -
abundance: -
v_gene: TRBV5-1
CDR3nt: TGCGCCAGCAGAAAGGACATCCCATATGGCTACACCTTC
CDR3aa: CASRKDIPYGYTF

j_gene: TRBJ2-7
d_gene: -
abundance: many
v_gene: TRBV6-5
CDR3nt: TGTGCCAGCAGTTACTCTCCTTCTCCCTACGAGCAGTACTTC
CDR3aa: CASSYSPSPYEQYF

j_gene: TRBJ1-6
d_gene: TRBD1
abundance: -
v_gene: TRBV12-3/TRBV12-4
CDR3nt: TGTGCCAGCAGTTTAGTTGGGACAGGGAATTCACCCCTCCACTTT
CDR3aa: CASSLVGTGNSPLHF

j_gene: TRBJ2-4
d_gene: -
abundance: -
v_gene: TRBV11-2
CDR3nt: TGTGCCAGCAGCTTGGGTGGCACAAAAAACATTCAGTACTTC
CDR3aa: CASSLGGTKNIQYF

j_gene: TRBJ2-5
d_gene: -
abundance: -
v_gene: TRBV5-5
CDR3nt: TGTGCCAGCAGCTTGTTAGGAGCAGACGTCCCTCAAGAGACCCAGTACTTC
CDR3aa: CASSLLGADVPQETQYF

j_gene: TRBJ1-2
d_gene: -
abundance: -
v_gene: TRBV20-1
CDR3nt: TGCAGTGCCTCCACCCTTAACTATGGCTACACCTTC
CDR3aa: CSASTLNYGYTF

j_gene: TRBJ1-4
d_gene: -
abundance: few
v_gene: TRBV9
CDR3nt: TGTGCCAGCAGCGTAGCGCCCTCGGGGAGTAATGAAAAACTGTTTTTT
CDR3aa: CASSVAPSGSNEKLFF